What follows describes a single T cell receptor beta chain. The CDR3 sequence is 19 residues long. The germline gives CDR1 MNHEY, CDR2 SMNVEV (reference sequence). The germline V and J ends were trimmed by 5 bases and 0 bases, with 23 bases remaining between them. The entry originates in a study of blood T cell repertoires in COVID-19. On the study more broadly: Spain, Italy and the United States supplied samples that represented acute and convalescent COVID-19. The analysed material was cDNA or gDNA that came from T cells, B-cell-depleted T cells, or PBMCs.

In the original analysis: Reference gene primer amplification in the assay estimated nucleated cell counts. TCRdb keeps only in-frame clones here, not all; method: immunoSEQ multiplex PCR. That table is the source of V, J and clone size, and D and trimming were worked out from the DNA. The table has 80,000 or so clones, around 83% seen once; the top ten hold just over 35%. The rearrangement links TRBV27 to TRBJ1-5; D is unclear. This TCR came from a woman aged 70-85 years with acute or convalescent COVID-19. The sample comprised peripheral blood. CDR3 amino acids: CASSPFDPRAGYSNQPQHF. CDR3 in DNA: TGTGCCAGCAGTCCCTTTGACCCCCGGGCGGGGTATAGCAATCAGCCCCAGCATTTT.